Listed below are T cell receptor beta chains from one sample, sequenced in a study of blood T cell repertoires in COVID-19. The protocol was immunoSEQ multiplex PCR, while the TCRdb copy is restricted to in-frame clones and leaves out a portion. The sample includes about 120,000 clones, roughly 88% of them seen just once. Sequences were obtained from peripheral blood. These receptors originate from a middle-aged man with acute or convalescent COVID-19. Each CDR3 is given with its conserved first and last residue.

v_gene	len	j_gene	CDR3aa
TRBV2	15	TRBJ2-5	CASKGSPTTQETQYF
TRBV6-5	13	TRBJ1-4	CASSYSQNEKLFF
TRBV11-3	15	TRBJ2-3	CASSFGRGQTDTQYF
TRBV7-9	14	TRBJ2-7	CASSLSGTPDEQYF
TRBV14	22	TRBJ2-1	CASSQDLSAVNIGRTLYNEQFF
TRBV10-3	12	TRBJ2-7	CAIGDTTYEQYF
TRBV10-3	14	TRBJ1-1	CAISESRGNTEAFF
TRBV19	14	TRBJ2-7	CASRPAGRSYEQYF
TRBV7-9	13	TRBJ1-1	CASLGGSSTEAFF
TRBV27	11	TRBJ1-1	CASKRNTEAFF
TRBV7-9	14	TRBJ1-5	CASSLDTGNQPQHF
TRBV12-5	11	TRBJ2-3	CASGSTDTQYF
TRBV11-2	14	TRBJ1-1	CASSLEGAWGGAFF
TRBV11-3	14	TRBJ1-6	CASSLSGGNSPLHF
TRBV5-1	16	TRBJ1-6	CASSLSPPGPNSPLHF
TRBV25-1	16	TRBJ1-5	CASSELGHRGNQPQHF
TRBV7-9	15	TRBJ2-3	CASSPLARFTDTQYF
TRBV4-1	18	TRBJ1-1	CASSQDQFGGRGNAEAFF
TRBV3-1/TRBV3-2	16	TRBJ2-2	CASSPDSTLNTGELFF
TRBV7-9	14	TRBJ2-7	CASSPGQGPYEQYF
TRBV4-1	13	TRBJ1-1	CASRRELDTEAFF
TRBV5-4	15	TRBJ1-1	CASSRRDTSYTEAFF
TRBV14	20	TRBJ2-6	CASSQVGLFSGGSGANVLTF
TRBV27	14	TRBJ1-3	CASSLKSGWNTIYF
TRBV5-1	13	TRBJ2-5	CASSFDSTGTQYF
TRBV19	16	TRBJ2-7	CASSRTSGDYSYEQYF
TRBV4-1	14	TRBJ1-3	CASSQVYSGNTIYF
TRBV18	13	TRBJ2-7	CASSPGRGNEQYF
TRBV10-3	13	TRBJ1-2	CAISESDSYGYTF
TRBV7-9	14	TRBJ1-3	CASSLVSSGNTIYF
TRBV6-1	16	TRBJ2-3	CASSEARLAGADTQYF
TRBV19	13	TRBJ2-7	CASSMNRGYEQYF
TRBV6-5	12	TRBJ1-4	CASRTGQEKLFF
TRBV6-5	13	TRBJ1-2	CASSRREGNGYTF
TRBV27	15	TRBJ2-7	CASSFLGEEPYEQYF
TRBV9	19	TRBJ2-3	CASSVGEGSGLSSTDTQYF
TRBV20-1	13	TRBJ2-1	CSASSLANNEQFF
TRBV9	14	TRBJ1-1	CASSARTGNTEAFF
TRBV3-1/TRBV3-2	16	TRBJ2-2	CASSPVAGANTGELFF
TRBV5-4	15	TRBJ1-1	CATTPRDRLNTEAFF
TRBV21-1	11	TRBJ2-1	CASIHFDEQFF
TRBV18	17	TRBJ1-3	CASSPGGRITSGNTIYF